Presented here are 23 T cell receptor beta chains from one specimen sequenced in a study of shared clonotypes between healthy human individuals. The protocol was immunoSEQ multiplex PCR, while the TCRdb copy is restricted to in-frame clones and leaves out a portion. This sample carries roughly 700,000 clones, 74% of them seen once, and the ten largest clones take less than 2%. Sequencing was carried out using memory CD4+ T cells sorted from blood. The subset was: CD45RA-negative fraction. The receptor source for this set is a woman aged 25 to 39 in good health.

The chain has TRBV7-3 and TRBJ2-1; no firm D call. Trimming stripped 1 base from V and 5 bases from J, with 6 bases between. The germline CDR1 and CDR2 sequences are SGHTA and FQGTGA. CDR3 length: 13 amino acids. The CDR3 DNA sequence: TGTGCCAGCAGCTTAAGCATGGACAATGAGCAGTTCTTC. This codes for CASSLSMDNEQFF.

This clone turned up a few times. The V call is TRBV4-1, the J call TRBJ2-1, with D possibly being TRBD1 (5 bases). Trimming removed 2 bases at V and 2 bases at J, with 13 bases between. Germline-derived CDR1 and CDR2 are MGHRA and YSYEKL. The CDR3 extends over 16 amino acids. Here the CDR3 reads CASSQNQGSPYNEQFF. CDR3 in DNA: TGCGCCAGCAGCCAAAACCAGGGTTCCCCCTACAATGAGCAGTTCTTC.

The chain uses TRBV4-1 and TRBJ1-1; unclear D gene. Per the germline V gene, CDR1 is MGHRA and CDR2 is YSYEKL. The length of the CDR3 is 11 residues. V was trimmed by 1 base and J by 10 bases, leaving 7 bases between them. The chain's CDR3 is CASSQALRAFF. The CDR3 DNA reads as TGCGCCAGCAGCCAAGCGTTAAGAGCTTTCTTT.

The chain links TRBV2 to TRBJ2-3; 8 positions agree with TRBD2. This CDR3 is built from 16 residues. Unmatched junction bases numbered 8, after V lost 6 bases and J lost 0 bases. CDR1 SNHLY and CDR2 FYNNEI come from the germline V gene. CDR3 protein: CASRGGAGVSTDTQYF. Here the CDR3 DNA reads TGTGCCAGCAGGGGGGGAGCGGGAGTCAGCACAGATACGCAGTATTTT.

This clone has only one observation. The chain links TRBV19 to TRBJ2-1; 9 nucleotides align to TRBD2. From germline, CDR1 is LNHDA and CDR2 SQIVND (reference sequence). V gave up 3 bases and J gave up 4 bases; unmatched junction bases: 7. CDR3 length: 16 amino acids. CDR3 DNA sequence: TGTGCCAGTAGTATCTTTTCTAGCGGGACTTACAATGAGCAGTTCTTC. This codes for CASSIFSSGTYNEQFF.

The chain links TRBV4-1 to TRBJ1-1, with D possibly matching TRBD1 (5 bases). The CDR3 loop spans 15 amino acids. Germline CDR1 reads MGHRA; CDR2 reads YSYEKL. V was clipped by 6 bases and J by 1 base, with 15 bases between them. DNA of the CDR3: TGCGCCAGCAGGGCAGGGAAAGGGACGAACACTGAAGCTTTCTTT. Encoded protein: CASRAGKGTNTEAFF.

The chain joins TRBV6-1 to TRBJ1-3; D unclear. Germline CDR1 and CDR2: MNHNS and SASEGT. Trimming removed 6 bases at V and 0 bases at J, with 6 bases between. The CDR3 totals 13 residues. The CDR3 DNA reads as TGTGCCAGCAGCGGATCCTCTGGAAACACCATATATTTT. Translated: CASSGSSGNTIYF.

The chain carries TRBV27 and TRBJ1-2; TRBD1 might be the D (5 bases). With 3 bases removed from V and 0 bases from J, the gap between germline ends came to 8 bases. There are 14 residues in the CDR3. Germline V CDR1 and CDR2: MNHEY, SMNVEV (reference sequence). The CDR3 loop is CASSLGRANYGYTF. As DNA, the CDR3 is TGTGCCAGCAGTTTGGGCAGGGCTAACTATGGCTACACCTTC.

The rearrangement uses TRBV2 and TRBJ2-7; 14 positions agree with TRBD2. CDR3 length equals 14 residues. From germline, CDR1 is SNHLY and CDR2 FYNNEI. Losses at the gene ends were 6 bases for V and 6 bases for J; bases not matched to a gene: 4. Here the CDR3 reads CASSETSGRVEQYF. CDR3 sequence (DNA): TGTGCCAGCAGCGAGACTAGCGGGAGGGTCGAGCAGTACTTC. The variable domain in full, with the rest retrieved from reference TRBV2 and TRBJ2-7, is EPEVTQTPSHQVTQMGQEVILRCVPISNHLYFYWYRQILGQKVEFLVSFYNNEISEKSEIFDDQFSVERPDGSNFTLKIRSTKLEDSAMYFCASSETSGRVEQYFGPGTRLTVT.

V is TRBV7-6 and J is TRBJ2-1, with 7 bases lining up with TRBD1. The CDR3 runs 14 residues. Looked up from germline, CDR1 is SGHVS and CDR2 is FNYEAQ. V lost 6 bases, J lost 0 bases, and 2 bases stayed unmatched. The CDR3, as DNA: TGTGCCAGCAGGGCAGGGGGCTCCTACAATGAGCAGTTCTTC. Protein sequence: CASRAGGSYNEQFF.

In its sample, this clone is medium-sized. This rearrangement joins TRBV6-6 to TRBJ1-2; D is unclear. The germline CDR1 and CDR2 sequences are MNHNY and SVGAGI (reference sequence). V was cut by 4 bases and J by 8 bases, with 17 bases left in between. The CDR3 runs to 14 residues. In nucleotides, the CDR3 is TGTGCCAGCAGTTCTCACAGCGGAGAAATCGGCTACACCTTC. It yields the protein CASSSHSGEIGYTF.

This clone was counted many times. The chain uses TRBV27 and TRBJ2-3; D is uncertain. Trimming pared 3 bases from V and 1 base from J, leaving 5 bases between. Germline CDR1 is MNHEY and CDR2 is SMNVEV (reference sequence). This CDR3 contains 13 residues. The chain's CDR3 is CASSFRRTDTQYF. For the CDR3, the DNA is TGTGCCAGCAGTTTCAGACGCACAGATACGCAGTATTTT.

This sequence joins TRBV5-1 and TRBJ2-3; 12 nucleotides align to TRBD2. The junction had 8 bases not matched to a gene; V was cut back by 1 base and J by 2 bases. This CDR3 contains 18 residues. CDR1 and CDR2 from the germline V gene are SGHRS and YFSETQ. CDR3 sequence: CASSLSRGLAGFTDTQYF. Here the CDR3 DNA reads TGCGCCAGCAGCTTGTCTAGAGGACTAGCGGGATTCACAGATACGCAGTATTTT. Full variable domain (outside the CDR3, taken from reference TRBV5-1 and TRBJ2-3): KAGVTQTPRYLIKTRGQQVTLSCSPISGHRSVSWYQQTPGQGLQFLFEYFSETQRNKGNFPGRFSGRQFSNSRSEMNVSTLELGDSALYLCASSLSRGLAGFTDTQYFGPGTRLTVL.

The chain uses TRBV9 and TRBJ1-5, with TRBD1 as a possible D gene (5 bases). The V end was cut by 4 bases, the J end by 0 bases, with 11 bases between. This CDR3 comprises 15 residues. Germline V CDR1 and CDR2: SGDLS, YYNGEE. This chain's CDR3 is CASSRDVASNQPQHF. The CDR3 DNA reads as TGTGCCAGCAGCCGGGACGTCGCTAGCAATCAGCCCCAGCATTTT.

The chain combines TRBV27 with TRBJ2-7, with D uncertain. CDR3 size: 13 residues. Trimming shortened V by 6 bases and J by 9 bases, and 18 bases separated the two germline ends. Germline-derived CDR1 and CDR2 are MNHEY and SMNVEV (reference sequence). DNA for the CDR3: TGTGCCAGCAGCCCCCGGGCCTTCTTTGGGCAGTACTTC. Amino acid sequence: CASSPRAFFGQYF.

The gene calls are TRBV7-6 and TRBJ2-5; the D gene is possibly TRBD1 (5 bases). The germline V gene has CDR1 SGHVS and CDR2 FNYEAQ. V was cut by 3 bases and J by 5 bases, with 13 bases left in between. The CDR3 spans 14 residues. The CDR3 loop is CASSFRRGWETQYF. CDR3 sequence (DNA): TGTGCCAGCAGCTTTCGTAGGGGCTGGGAGACCCAGTACTTC.

The chain couples TRBV7-2 to TRBJ1-1; 7 positions match TRBD1. V was clipped by 7 bases and J by 5 bases; unmatched bases: 7. The CDR3 runs 13 residues. Germline-derived CDR1 and CDR2 are SGHTA and FQGNSA. The CDR3 bases are TGTGCCAGCAACAGACAGGGAGGGACTGAAGCTTTCTTT. The encoded protein is CASNRQGGTEAFF.

This sequence joins TRBV7-2 and TRBJ1-5; D possibly corresponds to TRBD1 (5 bases). Germline V gene data show CDR1 as SGHTA and CDR2 as FQGNSA. This CDR3 has 15 residues. Trimming left V 1 base short and J 1 base short, with 8 bases between. CDR3 coding DNA: TGTGCCAGCAGCTTAGACCAGGGAAGCAATCAGCCCCAGCATTTT. Protein sequence: CASSLDQGSNQPQHF.

This clone was seen more than once but under ten times. V and J are TRBV29-1 and TRBJ2-1; 8 nucleotides align to TRBD2. This CDR3 comprises 13 residues. After removal of 5 bases from V and 7 bases from J, the junction contained 7 bases not matched to a gene. The V gene's germline CDR1 is SQVTM and CDR2 ANQGSEA. CDR3 nucleotide sequence: TGCAGCGTTAAAACTAGCGGAAAAAATGAGCAGTTCTTC. It translates to CSVKTSGKNEQFF.

CDR3 DNA sequence: TGCGCCAGCAGCTTGGCCAAGGGGGGAACCTACGAGCAGTACTTC. This codes for CASSLAKGGTYEQYF. This sequence joins TRBV5-1 and TRBJ2-7; D could derive from TRBD1 or TRBD2 (6 bases each). Germline V gene lookup returns CDR1 SGHRS and CDR2 YFSETQ. CDR3 length: 15 residues. Trimming removed 0 bases at V and 2 bases at J, with 12 bases between. The whole variable domain, filled in from reference TRBV5-1 and TRBJ2-7, reads KAGVTQTPRYLIKTRGQQVTLSCSPISGHRSVSWYQQTPGQGLQFLFEYFSETQRNKGNFPGRFSGRQFSNSRSEMNVSTLELGDSALYLCASSLAKGGTYEQYFGPGTRLTVT.

The chain employs TRBV13 and TRBJ2-3, with TRBD2 matching 12 bases. Losses at the gene ends were 5 bases for V and 3 bases for J; bases not matched to a gene: 6. There are 16 residues in the CDR3. The germline CDR1 and CDR2 sequences are PRHDT and FYEKMQ (reference sequence). CDR3 nucleotide sequence: TGTGCCAGCAGCCCGAGACTAGCGGGAGTAACAGATACGCAGTATTTT. It codes for CASSPRLAGVTDTQYF.

The chain uses TRBV6-5 and TRBJ1-4, with 7 bases that match TRBD1. The junction had 10 bases not matched to a gene; V was cut back by 4 bases and J by 8 bases. CDR1 MNHEY and CDR2 SVGAGI come from the germline V gene. The CDR3 has 15 amino acids. Written as DNA, the CDR3 is TGTGCCAGCAGTTCTACACAGGGGCGGGGAGAAAAACTGTTTTTT. Protein product: CASSSTQGRGEKLFF.

The CDR3 bases are TGTGCCAGCAGACGGACAGGGGGCACCGGGGAGCTGTTTTTT. Translation gives CASRRTGGTGELFF. The chain recombines TRBV6-5 with TRBJ2-2; TRBD1 agrees at 10 bases. The CDR3 is made up of 14 amino acids. V shed 6 bases and J 4 bases; nucleotides not matched to a gene: 2. Germline V gene sequence: CDR1 MNHEY, CDR2 SVGAGI.